The rows below give T cell receptor beta chains drawn from one sample of a study of cytomegalovirus exposure and HLA in healthy donors. This table comes from immunoSEQ multiplex PCR, and its TCRdb copy is limited to in-frame clones, with some not included. This table holds about 360,000 clones, roughly 90% found once. The sample consisted of PBMCs. The receptors were sampled from a woman under 30 in good health and CMV-seronegative. Both conserved end residues are part of each CDR3. The D gene is left open where the match is weak.

j_call v_call d_call cdr3_aa
TRBJ2-3 TRBV23-1 NA CASSQFRRMAGECADTQYF
TRBJ1-5 TRBV2 NA CASSARGSSRPQHF
TRBJ1-5 TRBV28 NA CASSLVGAGQPQHF
TRBJ2-7 TRBV4-1 TRBD1 CASSGDRGPYEQYF
TRBJ2-7 TRBV7-8 TRBD2 CASSLGRILRQEQYF
TRBJ2-7 TRBV21-1 NA CASSGTSGSSYEQYF
TRBJ1-2 TRBV7-9 NA CASSDVDRNNYGYTF
TRBJ1-1 TRBV15 NA CATSPDEDEAFF
TRBJ2-7 TRBV19 TRBD1 CASSIGRGLDEQYF
TRBJ2-1 TRBV21-1 NA CASILNSSGAYNEQFF
TRBJ2-1 TRBV5-6 NA CASSLYLPNNEQFF
TRBJ1-5 TRBV2 NA CASGWEHQPQHF
TRBJ2-1 TRBV2 TRBD2 CASSWGLAGGTDEQFF
TRBJ2-7 TRBV7-9 TRBD1 CASSPRQGGHEQYF
TRBJ2-5 TRBV18 NA CASSRAVGQQETQYF
TRBJ2-7 TRBV7-9 TRBD2 CASSLVAGGPYEQYF
TRBJ1-1 TRBV28 NA CASSLFRGGTEAFF
TRBJ1-2 TRBV28 NA CASSLLTTGYTF
TRBJ1-5 TRBV5-5 NA CASSLGIRPDQPQHF
TRBJ2-7 TRBV1 NA CTSSPPSTCSYEQYF
TRBJ2-1 TRBV11-2 TRBD2 CASTFAAGGYNEQFF
TRBJ1-5 TRBV28 TRBD1 CASREYRDRVGSRQPQHF
TRBJ1-2 TRBV9 NA CASSVGQGSPSGYTF
TRBJ1-2 TRBV5-6 TRBD1 CASRQGRLGIYGYTF
TRBJ2-7 TRBV15 TRBD1 CATSRERTGQGFSEQYF
TRBJ1-2 TRBV7-9 TRBD1 CASSLARTGDIYGYTF
TRBJ1-1 TRBV18 TRBD1 CASSRESQTGDTEAFF
TRBJ1-2 TRBV11-2 TRBD1 CASSLGSGTGGRYYGYTF
TRBJ2-7 TRBV9 NA CASSGSGPTNYEQYF
TRBJ1-3 TRBV5-4 NA CASSLDRTTGNTIYF
TRBJ2-3 TRBV5-4 NA CASSRERGRADTQYF
TRBJ1-2 TRBV6-1 NA CASSEERGRYGYTF
TRBJ2-1 TRBV9 TRBD2 CASSVAVGGGTSEWVEQFF
TRBJ1-4 TRBV4-2 TRBD1 CASSQGDRVGEKLFF
TRBJ1-2 TRBV7-9 NA CASSLDRVVYTF
TRBJ2-5 TRBV7-3 NA CASSLYHDFQETQYF
TRBJ2-5 TRBV2 NA CASSEQLETQYF
TRBJ2-3 TRBV10-1 NA CASSERRNPTDTQYF
TRBJ1-2 TRBV29-1 NA CSVVGENYGYTF
TRBJ2-3 TRBV25-1 TRBD2 CASTESGGGPDTQYF
TRBJ2-3 TRBV30 NA CAWSDQGNTQYF
TRBJ2-1 TRBV29-1 TRBD1 CSVEGQGVNDEQFF
TRBJ1-2 TRBV28 NA CASSLLGAYGYTF
TRBJ2-6 TRBV27 NA CASSPHSGANVLTF
TRBJ1-1 TRBV5-1 NA CASSWKPGKNTEAFF
TRBJ2-1 TRBV15 NA CATSRAGVLNNEQFF
TRBJ1-2 TRBV28 NA CASSPSGLGGAYGYTF
TRBJ2-1 TRBV27 NA CASSFRETYNEQFF
TRBJ1-1 TRBV15 TRBD1 CATSRDPAGGSPSGTEAFF
TRBJ2-7 TRBV6-6 NA CATSIAFVGPYEQYF
TRBJ1-5 TRBV6-1 NA CASRMGLYSNQPQHF
TRBJ1-5 TRBV27 NA CASSEWAGNQPQHF
TRBJ2-3 TRBV4-1 TRBD1 CASSHPTGTDTQYF
TRBJ2-7 TRBV27 NA CASSLLAAGAYEQYF
TRBJ1-1 TRBV7-9 NA CASIETGSNTEAFF
TRBJ2-1 TRBV7-9 TRBD1 CASSPMLDRGNEQFF
TRBJ2-6 TRBV11-2 NA CASSLSARKSTSGANVLTF
TRBJ1-1 TRBV9 TRBD1 CASSVGGQLHTEAFF
TRBJ2-7 TRBV6-6 TRBD2 CASSSGRVSEQYF
TRBJ2-7 TRBV27 NA CASSLLGYEQYF